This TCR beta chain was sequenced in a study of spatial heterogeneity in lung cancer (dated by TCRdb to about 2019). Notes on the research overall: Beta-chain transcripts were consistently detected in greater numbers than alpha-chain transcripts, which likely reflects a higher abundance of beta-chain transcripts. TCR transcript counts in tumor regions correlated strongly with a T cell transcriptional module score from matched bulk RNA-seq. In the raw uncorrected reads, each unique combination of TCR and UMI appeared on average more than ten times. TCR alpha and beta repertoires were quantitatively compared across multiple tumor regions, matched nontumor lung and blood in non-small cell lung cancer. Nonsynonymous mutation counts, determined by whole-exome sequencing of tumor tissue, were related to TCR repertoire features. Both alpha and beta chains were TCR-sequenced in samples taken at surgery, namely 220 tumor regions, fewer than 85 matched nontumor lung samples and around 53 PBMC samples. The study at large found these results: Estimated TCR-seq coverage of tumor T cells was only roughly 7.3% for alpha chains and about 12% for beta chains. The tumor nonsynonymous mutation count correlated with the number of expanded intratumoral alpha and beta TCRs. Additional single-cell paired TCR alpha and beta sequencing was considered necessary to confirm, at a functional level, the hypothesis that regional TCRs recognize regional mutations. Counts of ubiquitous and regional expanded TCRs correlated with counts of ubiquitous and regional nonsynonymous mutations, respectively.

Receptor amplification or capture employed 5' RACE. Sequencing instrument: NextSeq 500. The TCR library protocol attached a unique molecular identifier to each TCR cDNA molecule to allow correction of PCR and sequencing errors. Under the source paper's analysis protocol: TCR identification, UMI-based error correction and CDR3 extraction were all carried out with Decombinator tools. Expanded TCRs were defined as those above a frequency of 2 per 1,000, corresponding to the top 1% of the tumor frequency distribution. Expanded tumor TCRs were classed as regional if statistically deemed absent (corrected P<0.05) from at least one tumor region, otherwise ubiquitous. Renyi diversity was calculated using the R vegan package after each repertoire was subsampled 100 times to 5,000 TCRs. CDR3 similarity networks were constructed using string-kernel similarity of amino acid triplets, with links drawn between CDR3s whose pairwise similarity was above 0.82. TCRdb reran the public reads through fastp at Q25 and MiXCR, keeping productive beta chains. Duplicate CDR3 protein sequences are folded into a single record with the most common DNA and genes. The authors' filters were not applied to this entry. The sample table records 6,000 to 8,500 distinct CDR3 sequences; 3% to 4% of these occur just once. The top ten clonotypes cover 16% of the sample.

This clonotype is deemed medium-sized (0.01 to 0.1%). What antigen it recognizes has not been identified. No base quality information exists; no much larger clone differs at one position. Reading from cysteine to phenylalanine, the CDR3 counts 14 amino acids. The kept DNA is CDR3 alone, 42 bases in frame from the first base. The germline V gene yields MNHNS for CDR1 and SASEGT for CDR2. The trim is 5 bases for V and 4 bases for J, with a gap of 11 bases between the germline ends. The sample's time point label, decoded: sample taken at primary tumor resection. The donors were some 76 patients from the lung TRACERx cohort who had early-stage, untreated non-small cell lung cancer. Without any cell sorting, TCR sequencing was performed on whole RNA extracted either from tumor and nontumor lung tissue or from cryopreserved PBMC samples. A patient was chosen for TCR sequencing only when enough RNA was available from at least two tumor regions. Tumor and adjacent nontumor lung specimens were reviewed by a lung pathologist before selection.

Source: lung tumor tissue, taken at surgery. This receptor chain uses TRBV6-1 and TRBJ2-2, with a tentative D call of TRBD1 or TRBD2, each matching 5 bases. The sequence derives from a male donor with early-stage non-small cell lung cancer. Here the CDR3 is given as CASSRDPLTGELFF. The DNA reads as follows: TGTGCCAGCAGTCGGGACCCCCTCACCGGGGAGCTGTTTTTT.